Sequencing of this T cell receptor beta chain was carried out in a study of blood T cell repertoires in COVID-19. At the level of the study: PBMCs, B-cell-depleted T cells, or T cells were the source of the cDNA or gDNA that made up the material.

CDR3 length equals 19 residues. Germline V gives CDR1 SEHNR, CDR2 FQNEAQ (reference sequence). V was cut by 4 bases and J by 0 bases, with 23 bases left in between. Only in-frame clones appear in the TCRdb table, and some are missing; sequencing was by immunoSEQ multiplex PCR. Here the sample spans 250,000 or so clones, roughly 86% being singletons. The sequence was collected from a woman aged 45-65 years who had recovered from COVID-19. The V and J genes are TRBV7-9 and TRBJ2-3; D is possibly TRBD1 (6 bases). Sequencing was done on a sample of PBMCs or T cells enriched from blood (not recorded which). CDR3 amino acids: CASSSETGNLKPSTDTQYF. The DNA of the CDR3 is TGTGCCAGCAGCTCCGAGACAGGCAATCTGAAGCCTAGCACAGATACGCAGTATTTT.